This TCR beta chain was retrieved from a study of cytomegalovirus exposure and HLA in healthy donors. PCR primers comprised 60 Vbeta and 13 Jbeta primers. Per the study methods: A later analysis counted 80 million or so unique TCR beta chains, some 10 million shared. This table comes from immunoSEQ multiplex PCR, and its TCRdb copy is limited to in-frame clones, with some not included. The V and J calls and the clone size are those of that table, but D and trimming were determined from the DNA. The sample shows about 67,000 clones, 65% to 70% of them seen only once. The trim removed 7 bases at V and 2 bases at J, leaving 7 bases unmatched. This CDR3 spans 14 amino acids. Germline lookup yields CDR1 GTSNPN and CDR2 SVGIG (reference sequence). Points from the study as a whole: It was likely that a cluster of highly shared sequence variants was a sequencing artifact. As was reported, the HLA-A and HLA-B alleles of most subjects were accurately predicted from TCR beta sequences. Analysis performed later showed TCR beta chains linked to HLA being more clonally expanded than equally common others.

Comment on this clone: Its antigen is unidentified.

V usage is TRBV30 and J usage is TRBJ2-7; the match to TRBD1 covers 11 bases. The origin of this receptor is a woman aged 30 to 39 in good health and CMV-seronegative. The sequenced material came from PBMCs. The CDR3 loop reads CAFSEGQGAYEQYF. The CDR3 nucleotides are TGTGCCTTTAGTGAGGGACAGGGGGCCTACGAGCAGTACTTC.